This T cell receptor (beta chain) was sequenced for a study of T cell responses to AZD1222 COVID-19 vaccine. This CDR3 is built from 14 residues. Trimming shortened V by 5 bases and J by 8 bases, and 18 bases separated the two germline ends. In germline, CDR1 is MNHEY, CDR2 SVGAGI. Findings and limits, study-wide: The span of vaccine-associated CD4 TCRs extended across spike, with dominance at 160-218 and 743-854.

TCRdb keeps only in-frame clones here, not all; method: immunoSEQ multiplex PCR. The sample carries over 110,000 clones, around 93% recorded once. To note about this clone: Its antigen is currently unknown.

This chain links TRBV6-5 with TRBJ1-2; TRBD1 is a possible D gene (5 bases). The specimen was peripheral blood, collected on day 0 of AZD1222 vaccination. The receptor's source is an adult in good health. CDR3 loop: CASSIDGLRGGYTF. CDR3 nucleotide sequence: TGTGCCAGCAGTATTGACGGATTGAGGGGCGGCTACACCTTC.